The rows below give T cell receptor beta chains drawn from one sample of a study of shared clonotypes between healthy human individuals. The data were produced by immunoSEQ multiplex PCR, yet TCRdb's version contains in-frame clones alone and is incomplete. The table records millions of clones, more than 85% of them present only once. The sequencing input was naive CD4+ T cells from PBMCs. The origin of the receptors is a man between 18 and 35 years old in good health. Some clones in this sample may be carry-over from other donors' samples. The conserved cysteine and the conserved F or W are not part of the CDR3 here. D genes are given only for firm matches.

D	V	J	CDR3
-	TRBV28	TRBJ1-5	ASEQMAASQPQH
-	TRBV18	TRBJ1-4	ASSPGVGATNEKLF
-	TRBV4-1	TRBJ1-6	ASSQDAGNNSPLH
TRBD2	TRBV6-5	TRBJ2-1	ASSRLAGTNEQF
-	TRBV2	TRBJ1-5	ASRLSRSNQPQH
-	TRBV5-1	TRBJ1-4	ASSLGEGREKLF
TRBD2	TRBV5-4	TRBJ2-1	ASSFPSAGEYNEQF
-	TRBV7-3	TRBJ1-2	ASSSDTYGYT
-	TRBV7-9	TRBJ1-4	ASSLVGTEKLF
TRBD1	TRBV6-6	TRBJ1-5	ASRGTGANQPQH
TRBD1	TRBV6-6	TRBJ1-2	ASDRGYYGYT
-	TRBV7-2	TRBJ1-6	ASSLDRDNSPLH
-	TRBV25-1	TRBJ2-2	ASTTTWTGELF
-	TRBV6-5	TRBJ2-5	ASRQGRGQETQY
-	TRBV4-2	TRBJ2-1	ASSRTAQGGLNEQF
TRBD1	TRBV5-4	TRBJ1-2	ASSSRGGRGDYGYT
-	TRBV6-1	TRBJ1-2	ASSEFGGRSNYGYT
-	TRBV25-1	TRBJ1-6	ASSESQVLH
TRBD1	TRBV25-1	TRBJ2-6	ASSWDRGASGANVLT
-	TRBV5-1	TRBJ1-1	ASSSWTAYSTEAF
-	TRBV2	TRBJ1-2	AGADGAGYGYT
-	TRBV30	TRBJ2-7	AWSGGNSYEQY
-	TRBV28	TRBJ2-7	TRELWSSYEQY